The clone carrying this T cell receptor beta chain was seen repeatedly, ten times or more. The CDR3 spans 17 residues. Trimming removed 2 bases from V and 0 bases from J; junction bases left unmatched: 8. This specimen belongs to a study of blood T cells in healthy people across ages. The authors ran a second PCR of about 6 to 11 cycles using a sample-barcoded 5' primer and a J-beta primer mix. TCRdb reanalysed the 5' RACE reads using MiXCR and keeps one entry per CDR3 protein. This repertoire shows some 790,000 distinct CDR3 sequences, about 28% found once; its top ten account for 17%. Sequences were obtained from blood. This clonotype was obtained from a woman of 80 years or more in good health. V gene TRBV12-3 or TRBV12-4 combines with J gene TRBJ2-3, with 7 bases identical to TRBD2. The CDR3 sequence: CASSLSVGGSSTDTQYF. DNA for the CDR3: TGTGCCAGCAGTTTATCGGTGGGGGGGTCTAGCACAGATACGCAGTATTTT.